This TCR beta chain was identified during a study of T cell clonality in common variable immunodeficiency. Findings and caveats of the study: Authors noted CVID clonality's cause needs subpopulation repertoire sequencing. In common variable immunodeficiency, TCR beta chains reportedly carried fewer deletions and N-nucleotide insertions.

Clones were read by immunoSEQ multiplex PCR, and TCRdb kept only the in-frame ones, dropping some. The profile covers roughly 42,000 clones, none occurring a single time. Donors gave roughly 5 to 8 ml heparinized peripheral whole blood. Of note for this clone: Its antigen is not known.

The sequenced sample was peripheral blood mononuclear cells. This receptor was taken from a human donor with common variable immunodeficiency.

CDR3 bases read: TGTGCCAGCAGGGAATCTTCAGGGGAAGGAGAGACC. Translation: CASRESSGEGET. The CDR3 in full is CASRESSGEGETQYF. The J gene is TRBJ2-5, the V gene TRBV6-1; D might be TRBD1 (6 bases). The CDR3 end is not reached by the read, which stops 3 residues before it; the germline J gene fills it in. This CDR3 comprises 15 residues. The V gene lost 6 bases and the J gene lost 4 bases, with 18 bases spanning the gap. In germline, CDR1 is MNHNS, CDR2 SASEGT.